Sequencing of this TCR beta chain was carried out in a study of response to subunit inactivated influenza vaccine. This clonotype has only one observation. Its antigen is undetermined. TCRdb independently ran MiXCR on the RT-PCR reads; one entry per CDR3 protein. The sample carries about 700,000 distinct CDR3 sequences, roughly 15% recorded once. The study, taken as a whole, reports: Each seasonal influenza vaccination recruits few new T cells, the authors suggested.

The CDR3 consists of 15 residues. CDR1 MNHEY and CDR2 SVGEGT come from the germline V gene. The V end lost 2 bases, the J end lost 8 bases, and 16 bases lay between the germline ends. The V and J genes are TRBV6-2 or TRBV6-3 and TRBJ2-1; D perhaps matches TRBD2 (5 bases). The sequencing here drew on PBMCs from blood, taken less than 15 days before vaccination. This receptor was obtained from a man aged 45-60 years who received an inactivated influenza vaccine. The CDR3 DNA reads as TGTGCCAGCAGTTACGCGGTAGCGCCCGAAGATGAGCAGTTCTTC. This gives the protein CASSYAVAPEDEQFF.